These T cell receptor beta chains were read from a single sample in a study of beta chain features in type 1 diabetes. Assay used: immunoSEQ multiplex PCR; TCRdb lists only in-frame clones, some missing. In the table there are roughly 380,000 clones, around a fifth of which are singletons. The sample was naive CD4+ T cells from blood. Receptors originate from a woman between 18 and 30 years old in good health. Both conserved end residues are part of each CDR3. The order of the fields is V gene, clone size, CDR3 length, J gene, D gene, CDR3 DNA, CDR3 protein. The D gene is left open where the match is weak. Only part of the rows carry a size: once, few, many, or a class if the clone is expanded.

TRBV6-5	few	12	TRBJ1-2	-	TGTGCCAGCAGCGAAGGGGGCTATGGCTACACCTTC	CASSEGGYGYTF
TRBV2	few	18	TRBJ2-3	TRBD2	TGTGCCAGCAGCCTTTCTAGCGGGTGGACTACTAGCACAGATACGCAGTATTTT	CASSLSSGWTTSTDTQYF
TRBV9	few	15	TRBJ1-2	-	TGTGCCAGCAGCGTAGAGGACATCGTATCCTCTAGCTACACCTTC	CASSVEDIVSSSYTF
TRBV7-9	few	14	TRBJ2-7	-	TGTGCCAGCAGCTTAGAGAGCCTTTCCTACGAGCAGTACTTC	CASSLESLSYEQYF
TRBV29-1	-	13	TRBJ2-5	TRBD2	TGCAGCGTTGGAGGATGGGAGGGAGAGACCCAGTACTTC	CSVGGWEGETQYF
TRBV2	few	13	TRBJ2-2	-	TGTGCCAGCAGCTGGACAGAGGCCGGGGAGCTGTTTTTT	CASSWTEAGELFF
TRBV9	-	15	TRBJ1-5	TRBD1	TGTGCCAGCAGCGTGGGGCAGGGGGATCCTCAGCCCCAGCATTTT	CASSVGQGDPQPQHF
TRBV4-2	-	14	TRBJ2-2	TRBD2	TGTGCCAGCAGCCCTAGCGGGCCCACCGGGGAGCTGTTTTTT	CASSPSGPTGELFF
TRBV7-2	few	14	TRBJ2-4	-	TGTGCCAGCAGCCTGACACTGCTGGGAAACATTCAGTACTTC	CASSLTLLGNIQYF
TRBV9	few	17	TRBJ2-1	TRBD2	TGTGCCAGCAGCGTAGCGGCTAGCGGGGGGGCGTACAATGAGCAGTTCTTC	CASSVAASGGAYNEQFF
TRBV7-8	few	14	TRBJ1-2	-	TGTGCCAGCAGCCTCGGGTGGGGGGGTTATGGCTACACCTTC	CASSLGWGGYGYTF
TRBV30	-	16	TRBJ1-2	TRBD1	TGTGCCCTAATTCCGGGACAGGGTCTTCTGTACAATGGCTACACCTTC	CALIPGQGLLYNGYTF
TRBV7-9	few	17	TRBJ2-4	-	TGTGCCAGCAGCTTAGATCTGGCTCCCCCCGCCAAAAACATTCAGTACTTC	CASSLDLAPPAKNIQYF
TRBV5-1	-	15	TRBJ1-2	-	TGCGCCAGCAGCTTGGCAGAGGCCAAGAACTATGGCTACACCTTC	CASSLAEAKNYGYTF
TRBV18	-	14	TRBJ1-2	TRBD1	TGTGCCAGCTCACCACCACGGACAGGGGGTGGCTACACCTTC	CASSPPRTGGGYTF
TRBV6-1	-	14	TRBJ2-5	TRBD2	TGTGCCAGCAGGTTAACTAGCGGGGGAGAGACCCAGTACTTC	CASRLTSGGETQYF
TRBV16	-	15	TRBJ1-2	TRBD1	TGTGCCAGCAGCCCTTACCAGGGGGCAGTGGTTGGCTACACCTTC	CASSPYQGAVVGYTF
TRBV30	few	11	TRBJ1-2	TRBD1	TGTGCCTGGAGTGTTGACAGGGAAATCTCCTTC	CAWSVDREISF
TRBV5-7	-	14	TRBJ2-2	TRBD1	TGTGCCAGCAGCCGCGGGACAGGGACCGGGGAGCTGTTTTTT	CASSRGTGTGELFF
TRBV27	-	16	TRBJ2-1	TRBD2	TGTGCCAGCAGCCGAGGACTAGCGGGAGGGCCTCATGAGCAGTTCTTC	CASSRGLAGGPHEQFF
TRBV5-1	once	13	TRBJ2-3	-	TGCGCCAGCAGCTTGGAAGGGGCGGATACGCAGTATTTT	CASSLEGADTQYF
TRBV27	few	14	TRBJ2-7	-	TGTGCCAGCAGCCTAGGAGGGGCCCACTACGAGCAGTACTTC	CASSLGGAHYEQYF
TRBV5-1	-	12	TRBJ2-3	-	TGCGCCAGCAGCTCCGGAGAGAATACGCAGTATTTT	CASSSGENTQYF
TRBV9	few	14	TRBJ2-2	-	TGTGCCAGCAGCGTAGACGGGAACACCGGGGAGCTGTTTTTT	CASSVDGNTGELFF
TRBV14	-	13	TRBJ2-7	-	TGTGCCAGCAGCCTTTCCCCCACCTACGAGCAGTACTTC	CASSLSPTYEQYF
TRBV5-1	-	13	TRBJ1-2	-	TGCGTCCTCCCAAAGCGGGAGAACAGGGGCTACACCTTC	CVLPKRENRGYTF
TRBV28	few	15	TRBJ2-1	-	TGTGCCAGCATCAACACAGCGGGTTCCTACAATGAGCAGTTCTTC	CASINTAGSYNEQFF
TRBV30	-	14	TRBJ2-1	TRBD2	TGTGCCTGGAGTCCGGGACTAGCGGGAGTTGGGCAGTTCTTC	CAWSPGLAGVGQFF